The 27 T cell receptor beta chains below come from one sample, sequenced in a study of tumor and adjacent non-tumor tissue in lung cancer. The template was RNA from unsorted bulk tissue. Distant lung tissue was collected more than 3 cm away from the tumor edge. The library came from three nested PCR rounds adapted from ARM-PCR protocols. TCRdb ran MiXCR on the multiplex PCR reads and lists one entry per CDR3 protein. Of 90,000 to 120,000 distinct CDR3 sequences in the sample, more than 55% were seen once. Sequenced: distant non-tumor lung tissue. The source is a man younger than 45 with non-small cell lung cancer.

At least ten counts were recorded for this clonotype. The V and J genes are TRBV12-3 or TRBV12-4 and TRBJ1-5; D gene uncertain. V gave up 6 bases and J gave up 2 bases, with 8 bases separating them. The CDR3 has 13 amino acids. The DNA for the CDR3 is TGTGCCAGCAGCTACGGACGCAATCAGCCCCAGCATTTT. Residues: CASSYGRNQPQHF.

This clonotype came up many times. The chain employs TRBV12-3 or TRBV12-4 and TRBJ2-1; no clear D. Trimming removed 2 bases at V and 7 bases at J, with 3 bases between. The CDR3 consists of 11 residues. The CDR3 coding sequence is TGTGCCAGCAGTTTAATGAATGAGCAGTTCTTC. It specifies CASSLMNEQFF.

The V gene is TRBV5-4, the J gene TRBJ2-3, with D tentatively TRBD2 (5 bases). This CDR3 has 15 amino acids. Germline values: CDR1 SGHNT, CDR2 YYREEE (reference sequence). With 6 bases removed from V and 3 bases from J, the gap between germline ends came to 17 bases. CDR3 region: CASKLASWSTDTQYF. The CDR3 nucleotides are TGTGCCAGCAAGTTAGCTAGCTGGAGTACAGATACGCAGTATTTT.

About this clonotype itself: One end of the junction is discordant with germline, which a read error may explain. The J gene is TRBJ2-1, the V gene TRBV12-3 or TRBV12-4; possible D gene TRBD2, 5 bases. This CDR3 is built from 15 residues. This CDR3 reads CTSRRGNSQGNEQFF. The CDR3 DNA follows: TGTACCAGCAGACGGGGAAACTCGCAAGGGAATGAGCAGTTCTTC.

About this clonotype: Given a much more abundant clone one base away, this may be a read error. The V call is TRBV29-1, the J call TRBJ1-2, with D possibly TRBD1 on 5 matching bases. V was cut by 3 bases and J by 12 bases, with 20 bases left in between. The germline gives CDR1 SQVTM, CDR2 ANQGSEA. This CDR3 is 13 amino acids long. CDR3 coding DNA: TGCAGCGTTGACAGGGCAGGATTAGGCGGCCACACCTTC. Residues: CSVDRAGLGGHTF.

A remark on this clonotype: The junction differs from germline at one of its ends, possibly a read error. CDR3 nucleotide sequence: TGTGTCAGCAGCGGAGACAGGAACACTGAAGCCTTCTTT. It codes for CVSSGDRNTEAFF. The chain has TRBV11-1 and TRBJ1-1; D is possibly TRBD1 (6 bases). The CDR3 extends over 13 amino acids. Germline CDR1 SGHAT, CDR2 FQDESV (reference sequence).

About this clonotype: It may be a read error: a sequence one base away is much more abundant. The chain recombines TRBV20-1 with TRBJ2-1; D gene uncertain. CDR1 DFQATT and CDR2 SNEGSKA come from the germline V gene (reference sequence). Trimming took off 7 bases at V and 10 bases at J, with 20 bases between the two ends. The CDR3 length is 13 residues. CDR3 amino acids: CSVGPRDDWEQFF. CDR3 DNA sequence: TGCAGTGTTGGTCCCCGAGACGACTGGGAGCAGTTCTTC.

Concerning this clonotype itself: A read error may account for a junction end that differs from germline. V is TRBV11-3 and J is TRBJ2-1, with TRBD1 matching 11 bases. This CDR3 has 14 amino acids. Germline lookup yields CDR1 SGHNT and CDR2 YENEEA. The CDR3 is CAGSWRTGGYEQFF. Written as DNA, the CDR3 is TGTGCCGGCAGCTGGAGGACAGGGGGCTATGAGCAGTTCTTC.

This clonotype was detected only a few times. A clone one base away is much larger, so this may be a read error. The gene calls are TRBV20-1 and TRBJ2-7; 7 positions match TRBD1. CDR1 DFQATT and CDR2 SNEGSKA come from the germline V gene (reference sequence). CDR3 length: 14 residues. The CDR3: CSVRGVTGSYEQYF. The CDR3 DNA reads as TGCAGTGTTAGAGGAGTGACAGGGAGCTACGAGCAGTACTTC.

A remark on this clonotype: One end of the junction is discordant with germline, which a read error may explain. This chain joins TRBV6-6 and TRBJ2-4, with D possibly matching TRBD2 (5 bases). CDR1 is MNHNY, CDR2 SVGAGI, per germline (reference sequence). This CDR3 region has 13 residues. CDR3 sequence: CTSTSGGFAIQYF. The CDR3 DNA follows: TGTACCAGCACCTCAGGAGGCTTTGCCATTCAGTACTTC.

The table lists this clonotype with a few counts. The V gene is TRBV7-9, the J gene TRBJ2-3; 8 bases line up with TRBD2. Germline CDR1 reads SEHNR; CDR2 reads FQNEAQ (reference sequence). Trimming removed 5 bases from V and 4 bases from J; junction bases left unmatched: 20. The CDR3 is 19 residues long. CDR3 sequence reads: CASSLLLGWRSGGADTQYF. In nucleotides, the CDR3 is TGTGCCAGCAGCCTTTTACTGGGCTGGAGGAGCGGGGGCGCAGATACGCAGTATTTT.

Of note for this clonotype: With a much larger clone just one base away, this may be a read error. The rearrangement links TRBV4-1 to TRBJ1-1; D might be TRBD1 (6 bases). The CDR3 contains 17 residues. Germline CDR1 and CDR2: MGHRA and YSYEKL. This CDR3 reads CASGQDGGRTGNTEAFF. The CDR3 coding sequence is TGCGCCAGCGGCCAAGATGGGGGCCGCACAGGAAACACTGAAGCTTTCTTT.

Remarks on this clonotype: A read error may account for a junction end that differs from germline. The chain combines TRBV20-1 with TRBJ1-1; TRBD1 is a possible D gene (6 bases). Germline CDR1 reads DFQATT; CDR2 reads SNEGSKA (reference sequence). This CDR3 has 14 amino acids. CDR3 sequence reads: CRARVGQKNTEALF. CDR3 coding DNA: TGCAGAGCTAGAGTAGGACAGAAGAACACTGAAGCTTTATTT.

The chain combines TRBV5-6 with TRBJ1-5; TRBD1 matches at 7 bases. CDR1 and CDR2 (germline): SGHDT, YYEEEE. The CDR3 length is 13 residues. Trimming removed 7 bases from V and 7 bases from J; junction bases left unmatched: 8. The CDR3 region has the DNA TGTGCCAGCTCGGGACAGCCCGGCCAGCCCCAGCATTTT. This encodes CASSGQPGQPQHF.

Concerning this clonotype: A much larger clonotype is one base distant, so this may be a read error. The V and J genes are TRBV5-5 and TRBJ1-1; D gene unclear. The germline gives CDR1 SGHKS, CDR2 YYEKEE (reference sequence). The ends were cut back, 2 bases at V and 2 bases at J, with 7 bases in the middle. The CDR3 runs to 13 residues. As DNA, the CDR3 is TGTGCCAGCAGCTTCCGACATAACACTGAAGCTTTCTTT. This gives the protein CASSFRHNTEAFF.

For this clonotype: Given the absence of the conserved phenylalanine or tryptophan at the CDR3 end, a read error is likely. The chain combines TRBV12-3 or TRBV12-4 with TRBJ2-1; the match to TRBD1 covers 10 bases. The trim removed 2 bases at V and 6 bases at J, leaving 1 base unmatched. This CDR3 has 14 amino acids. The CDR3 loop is CASSLRDRGNEQFS. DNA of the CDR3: TGTGCCAGCAGTTTAAGGGACAGGGGCAATGAGCAGTTCTCC.

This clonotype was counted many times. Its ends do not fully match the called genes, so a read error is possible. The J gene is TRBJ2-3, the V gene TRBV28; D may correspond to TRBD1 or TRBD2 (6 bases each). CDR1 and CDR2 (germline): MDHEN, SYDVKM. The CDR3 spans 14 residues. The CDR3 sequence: CASSLFGGTDTQYF. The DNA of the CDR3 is TGTGCCAGCAGTTTATTCGGGGGCACGGATACGCAGTATTTT.

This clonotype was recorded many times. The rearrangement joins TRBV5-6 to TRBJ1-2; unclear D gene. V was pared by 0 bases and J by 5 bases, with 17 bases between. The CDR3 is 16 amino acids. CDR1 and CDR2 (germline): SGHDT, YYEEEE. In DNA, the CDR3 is TGTGCCAGCAGCTTGGTCGCGCTTCCAGCGACTTATGGCTACACCTTC. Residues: CASSLVALPATYGYTF.

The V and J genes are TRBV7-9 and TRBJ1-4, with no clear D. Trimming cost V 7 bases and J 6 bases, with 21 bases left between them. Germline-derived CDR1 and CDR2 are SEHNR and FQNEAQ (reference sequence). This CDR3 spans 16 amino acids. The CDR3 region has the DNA TGTGCCAGCAACTCGGACGGGGAAGGGCCTGATGAAAAACTGTTTTTT. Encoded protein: CASNSDGEGPDEKLFF.

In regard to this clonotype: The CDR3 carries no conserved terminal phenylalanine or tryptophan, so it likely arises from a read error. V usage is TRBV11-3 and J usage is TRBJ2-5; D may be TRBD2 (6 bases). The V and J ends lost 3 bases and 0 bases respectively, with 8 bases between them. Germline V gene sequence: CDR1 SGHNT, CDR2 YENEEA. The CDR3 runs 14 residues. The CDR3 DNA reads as TGTGCCAGCAGCTTGGGACTGCACCAAGAGACCCAGTACATC. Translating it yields CASSLGLHQETQYI.

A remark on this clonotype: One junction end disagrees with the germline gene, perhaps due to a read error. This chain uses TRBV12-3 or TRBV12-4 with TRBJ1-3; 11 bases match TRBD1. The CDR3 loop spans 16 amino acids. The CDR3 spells CASNLWGQGEGSTIYF. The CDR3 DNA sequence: TGTGCCAGCAACTTATGGGGACAGGGGGAAGGAAGCACCATATATTTT.

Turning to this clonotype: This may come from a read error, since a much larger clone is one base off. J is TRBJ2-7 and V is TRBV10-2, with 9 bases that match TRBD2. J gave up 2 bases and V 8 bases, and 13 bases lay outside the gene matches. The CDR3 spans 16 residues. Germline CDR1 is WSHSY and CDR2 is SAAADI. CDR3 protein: CASCVGDEREAYEQYF. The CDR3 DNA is TGCGCCAGCTGTGTTGGGGATGAGCGGGAGGCCTACGAGCAGTACTTC.

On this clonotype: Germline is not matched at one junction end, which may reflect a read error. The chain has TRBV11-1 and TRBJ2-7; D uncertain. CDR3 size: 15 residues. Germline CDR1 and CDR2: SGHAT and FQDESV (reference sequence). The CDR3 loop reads CTSSSAADPSYEQYF. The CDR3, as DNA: TGTACCAGCAGCTCCGCGGCAGATCCCTCCTACGAGCAATACTTC.

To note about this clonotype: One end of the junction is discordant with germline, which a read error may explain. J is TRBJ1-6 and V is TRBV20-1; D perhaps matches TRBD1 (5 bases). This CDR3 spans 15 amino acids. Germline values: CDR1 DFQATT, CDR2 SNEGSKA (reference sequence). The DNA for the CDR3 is TGCAGTGCTAGAGATCAGGGCCGAGCTTATTCACCCCTCAACTTT. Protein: CSARDQGRAYSPLNF.

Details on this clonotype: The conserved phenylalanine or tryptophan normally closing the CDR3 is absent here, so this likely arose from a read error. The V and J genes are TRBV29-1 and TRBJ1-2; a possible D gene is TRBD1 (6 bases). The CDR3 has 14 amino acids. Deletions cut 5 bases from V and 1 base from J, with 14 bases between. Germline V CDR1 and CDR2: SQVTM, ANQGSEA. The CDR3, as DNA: TGCAGCGTTAGGGCAGGACAGCGTAACTATGGCTACACCTAC. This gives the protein CSVRAGQRNYGYTY.

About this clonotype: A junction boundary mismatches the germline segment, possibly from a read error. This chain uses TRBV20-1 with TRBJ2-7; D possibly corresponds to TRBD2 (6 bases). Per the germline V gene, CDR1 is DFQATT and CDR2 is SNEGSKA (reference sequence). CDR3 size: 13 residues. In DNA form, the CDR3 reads TGCAGTGCTAAAGATTTGGGGACTGAAGAGCAATACTTC. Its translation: CSAKDLGTEEQYF.

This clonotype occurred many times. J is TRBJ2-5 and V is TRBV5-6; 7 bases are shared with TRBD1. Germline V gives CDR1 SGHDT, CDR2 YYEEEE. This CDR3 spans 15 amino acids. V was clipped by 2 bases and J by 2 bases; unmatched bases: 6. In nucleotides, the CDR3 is TGTGCCAGCAGCTTAAGTGGGACAGCGCAAGAGACCCAGTACTTC. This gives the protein CASSLSGTAQETQYF.